This TCR beta chain was observed in a study of response to subunit inactivated influenza vaccine. The study, taken as a whole, reports: New T cells are recruited in small numbers by each seasonal influenza vaccination, according to the authors' suggestion.

On this clonotype itself: Its antigen is not identified.

Using its own MiXCR run on the RT-PCR reads, TCRdb lists one record per CDR3 protein. The table lists approximately 480,000 distinct CDR3 sequences, over 9.5% of them singletons. Germline loops: CDR1 SGHTA, CDR2 FQGNSA. V shed 2 bases and J shed 1 base, with 8 bases lying between them. This CDR3 has 14 residues. Sample: PBMCs from blood, taken roughly 6 weeks after vaccination. This clonotype was sampled from a man between 50 and 59 years old who received an inactivated influenza vaccine. V usage is TRBV7-2 and J usage is TRBJ2-5; D unresolved. As DNA, the CDR3 is TGTGCCAGCAGCTTAATGACGATCCAAGAGACCCAGTACTTC. Its translation is CASSLMTIQETQYF.